The 10 T cell receptor beta chains below were found in one sample sequenced in a study of blood T cell repertoires in COVID-19. The assay was immunoSEQ multiplex PCR, and TCRdb's table has in-frame clones only and misses some. Here the sample spans approximately 230,000 clones, nearly 90% being singletons. Sequencing used peripheral blood. These receptors were taken from a woman between 35 and 50 years old who had recovered from COVID-19.

This clone was detected only once. The gene calls are TRBV28 and TRBJ2-7; 9 bases are a match to TRBD1. Germline V gene data show CDR1 as MDHEN and CDR2 as SYDVKM. This CDR3 has 16 amino acids. The V segment lost 4 bases and the J segment 6 bases; nucleotides outside the gene matches: 13. Here the CDR3 reads CASSSPSGQGLREQYF. CDR3 nucleotides: TGTGCCAGCAGTTCACCGTCGGGACAGGGCCTCCGCGAGCAGTACTTC. Looking up the rest from reference TRBV28 and TRBJ2-7 gives the full variable domain: DVKVTQSSRYLVKRTGEKVFLECVQDMDHENMFWYRQDPGLGLRLIYFSYDVKMKEKGDIPEGYSVSREKKERFSLILESASTNQTSMYLCASSSPSGQGLREQYFGPGTRLTVT.

V gene TRBV28 combines with J gene TRBJ2-7, with D perhaps TRBD2 (6 bases). CDR1 and CDR2 (germline): MDHEN, SYDVKM. The germline V and J ends were trimmed by 6 bases and 2 bases, with 26 bases remaining between them. CDR3 length equals 18 residues. The CDR3 sequence is CASSSTGLLAAHTYEQYF. The CDR3 DNA is TGTGCCAGCAGCTCAACAGGTCTTTTAGCGGCGCACACCTACGAGCAGTACTTC.

The chain joins TRBV28 to TRBJ1-6; weak D call: TRBD1 (6 bases). Germline V gene data show CDR1 as MDHEN and CDR2 as SYDVKM. This CDR3 has 14 residues. Trimming removed 2 bases at V and 6 bases at J, with 8 bases between. CDR3 sequence reads: CASSLEQGNSPLHF. CDR3 DNA: TGTGCCAGCAGTTTAGAACAGGGTAATTCACCCCTCCACTTT.

This clone is a singleton in its sample. This CDR3 reads CASRSGHLNTEAFF. The CDR3 DNA follows: TGTGCCAGCAGGTCGGGACATTTGAACACTGAAGCTTTCTTT. The J gene is TRBJ1-1, the V gene TRBV6-5, with TRBD1 as a possible D gene (6 bases). CDR1 is MNHEY and CDR2 is SVGAGI in the germline V gene. The CDR3 runs to 14 residues. Trimming took off 6 bases at V and 0 bases at J, with 11 bases between the two ends.

The CDR3 is CASSFSPWTSGRYEQYF. CDR3 bases: TGTGCCAGCAGTTTCTCACCCTGGACTAGCGGGAGGTACGAGCAGTACTTC. This chain connects TRBV28 to TRBJ2-7; TRBD2 matches 14 bases. V lost 3 bases, J lost 4 bases, and 8 bases stayed unmatched. The germline CDR1 and CDR2 sequences are MDHEN and SYDVKM. The CDR3 contains 17 residues.

Written as DNA, the CDR3 is TGTGCCAGCAGCCAAGATACGAGTGCCTGGGGCTACACCTTC. This sequence encodes CASSQDTSAWGYTF. This sequence joins TRBV3-1 (or the pseudogene TRBV3-2) and TRBJ1-2, with D unclear. Trimming took 0 bases from V and 8 from J, leaving 13 bases between them. This CDR3 is 14 amino acids long. Looked up from germline, CDR1 is LGHDT and CDR2 is YNNKEL (reference sequence).

The V call is TRBV5-1, the J call TRBJ2-1; D is perhaps TRBD2 (5 bases). This CDR3 has 14 residues. The V gene's germline CDR1 is SGHRS and CDR2 YFSETQ. The V end lost 0 bases, the J end lost 3 bases, and 7 bases lay between the germline ends. This CDR3 is CASSLVSVYNEQFF. The CDR3 region has the DNA TGCGCCAGCAGCTTGGTTAGCGTCTACAATGAGCAGTTCTTC.

The chain has TRBV5-4 and TRBJ1-3; D may be TRBD1 (5 bases). The CDR3 sequence is 16 residues long. Trimming removed 0 bases at V and 0 bases at J, with 10 bases between. CDR1 is SGHNT, CDR2 YYREEE, per germline (reference sequence). The CDR3 loop is CASSLVSGNSGNTIYF. The CDR3 nucleotides are TGTGCCAGCAGCTTGGTTTCAGGGAACTCTGGAAACACCATATATTTT. The full variable domain, in which reference TRBV5-4 and TRBJ1-3 provide the parts outside the CDR3, is ETGVTQSPTHLIKTRGQQVTLRCSSQSGHNTVSWYQQALGQGPQFIFQYYREEENGRGNFPPRFSGLQFPNYSSELNVNALELDDSALYLCASSLVSGNSGNTIYFGEGSWLTVV.

This clone was recorded a few times. The V call is TRBV7-9, the J call TRBJ2-7; no clear D gene. The CDR3 loop spans 14 amino acids. Germline loops: CDR1 SEHNR, CDR2 FQNEAQ (reference sequence). Trimming left V 1 base short and J 3 bases short, with 10 bases between. CDR3: CASSLDAFSYEQYF. DNA of the CDR3: TGTGCCAGCAGCTTAGACGCATTCAGCTACGAGCAGTACTTC.

CDR3 DNA sequence: TGTGCCAGCAGCTTATATCGGAATTCACCCCTCCACTTT. Its translation: CASSLYRNSPLHF. V is TRBV11-3 and J is TRBJ1-6; no clear D gene. The CDR3 runs to 13 residues. V gave up 2 bases and J gave up 7 bases, with 6 bases separating them. CDR1 is SGHNT and CDR2 is YENEEA in the germline V gene.